Following are 8 T cell receptor beta chains from one sample sequenced in a study of long-term antiretroviral therapy in people with HIV. This was the immunoSEQ v3.0 assay at survey level. Measured with immunoSEQ multiplex PCR; TCRdb has only the in-frame clones, and not every one. The data show about 40,000 clones, 85% to 90% seen once. Sequences were derived from unsorted PBMCs, sampled 1.2 years after starting antiretroviral therapy. Every receptor here comes from a woman aged 45-65 years with HIV.

This clone came up a few times. J is TRBJ1-1 and V is TRBV19; D is undetermined. The CDR3 contains 16 residues. Trimming cost V 7 bases and J 0 bases, with 18 bases left between them. Germline loops: CDR1 LNHDA, CDR2 SQIVND (reference sequence). CDR3 in amino acids: CASTIIGGRVNTEAFF. The CDR3 nucleotides read TGTGCCAGTACCATTATCGGCGGACGGGTGAACACTGAAGCTTTCTTT.

In this sample, this clone turned up a few times. Here the CDR3 DNA reads TGTGCCAGCGTAACCGGGACAGGGGCCACTGAAGCTTTCTTT. It codes for CASVTGTGATEAFF. The rearrangement links TRBV25-1 to TRBJ1-1; 10 nucleotides line up with TRBD1. Losses at the gene ends were 8 bases for V and 4 bases for J; bases not matched to a gene: 7. This CDR3 has 14 amino acids. Germline V CDR1 and CDR2: MGHDK, SYGVNS.

The DNA of the CDR3 is TGTGCCAGCAGCCCTACAGGGCACACTGAAGCTTTCTTT. Translation gives CASSPTGHTEAFF. The chain combines TRBV27 with TRBJ1-1, with D possibly being TRBD1 (6 bases). This CDR3 spans 13 amino acids. V lost 6 bases and J 3 bases, leaving 11 bases between the germline ends. Germline loops: CDR1 MNHEY, CDR2 SMNVEV (reference sequence).

The chain joins TRBV19 to TRBJ1-5; no reliable D call. This CDR3 has 15 residues. The V gene's germline CDR1 is LNHDA and CDR2 SQIVND (reference sequence). The germline V and J ends were trimmed by 3 bases and 2 bases, with 11 bases remaining between them. Here the CDR3 DNA reads TGTGCCAGTAGTATCTCATTGAGGGGCAATCAGCCCCAGCATTTT. Translating it yields CASSISLRGNQPQHF.

This chain uses TRBV7-9 with TRBJ2-2; 7 bases line up with TRBD1. After removal of 5 bases from V and 4 bases from J, the junction contained 10 bases not matched to a gene. Germline V gene sequence: CDR1 SEHNR, CDR2 FQNEAQ (reference sequence). This CDR3 is 16 amino acids long. CDR3 sequence (DNA): TGTGCCAGCAGCCCGCTAGACAGGGTCATCACCGGGGAGCTGTTTTTT. Translated, it gives CASSPLDRVITGELFF.

The chain employs TRBV30 and TRBJ2-5, with a possible D match to TRBD1 (6 bases). The length of the CDR3 is 14 residues. In germline, CDR1 is GTSNPN, CDR2 SVGIG (reference sequence). V shed 1 base and J shed 0 bases, with 9 bases lying between them. CDR3 sequence: CAWSAGTHQETQYF. CDR3 bases: TGTGCCTGGAGTGCCGGGACACACCAAGAGACCCAGTACTTC.

The chain is built from TRBV9 and TRBJ1-2, with D maybe TRBD1 (5 bases). Germline CDR1 is SGDLS and CDR2 is YYNGEE. The CDR3 loop spans 13 amino acids. Trimming left V 0 bases short and J 8 bases short, with 11 bases between. The CDR3 reads CASSVGGGVGYTF. In DNA form, the CDR3 reads TGTGCCAGCAGCGTAGGGGGGGGAGTGGGCTACACCTTC.

The chain employs TRBV4-1 and TRBJ2-7, with D unresolved. The germline CDR1 and CDR2 sequences are MGHRA and YSYEKL. Trimming stripped 1 base from V and 3 bases from J, with 16 bases between. The CDR3 spans 16 residues. CDR3 DNA: TGCGCCAGCAGCCAAGGGGCAGGTAACGTTGTCTACGAGCAGTACTTC. Amino acid sequence: CASSQGAGNVVYEQYF.